This T cell receptor (beta chain) was profiled in a study of blood T cell repertoires in COVID-19 (dated by TCRdb to about 2020). Study-level background: The collaborator samples originated in the United States, Italy and Spain and spanned the acute and convalescent phases of COVID-19. The repertoires were released in a freely available public database intended as a resource for research on the immune response to SARS-CoV-2. Where HLA class I and class II types were available, the types were taken from metadata supplied by the sample provider, not from assay-based typing. Sample metadata almost always included a de-identified subject ID, COVID-19 status, age in years and sex. The dataset comprised deeply sampled blood TCRbeta repertoires from subjects exposed to, actively infected with, or recovered from COVID-19. The samples were drawn from the first 160 participants of the ongoing ImmuneRACE study and from 1,254 subjects provided by 6 global collaborators. The material from the prospective study consisted of cDNA or gDNA derived from T cells, B-cell-depleted T cells, or PBMCs. Here is what the overall study found, with its caveats: Clinical and demographic metadata were provided uncurated, with the amount varying by source and participant.

For this clone: Its antigen is currently not known. Base qualities are missing; no much larger clone stands one base away.

TCRbeta CDR3 regions were amplified from genomic DNA by means of the immunoSEQ Assay, a bias-controlled multiplex PCR. As for the authors' bioinformatics: Within the assay, amplification of reference gene primers was used to estimate how many nucleated cells each sample contained. To quantify the absolute abundance of each unique TCRbeta CDR3 rearrangement, sequence reads were collapsed and filtered. For each sample, productive Simpson clonality was calculated as the square root of Simpson's diversity index across productive rearrangements. TCRdb holds this immuneACCESS table with in-frame rearrangements only. Some clones are missing; in checked studies, unresolved V genes explain under half, and the rest has no known cause. V and J calls and clone size are as listed in that table; D and trimming were resolved from the DNA. Counted in this sample were roughly 47,000 clones; approximately 89% of them appeared once. Jointly, the top ten make up under 8% of the sample.

The collaborating institutions used their own protocols to collect whole blood in K2EDTA tubes. Collaborator samples were shipped for TCRbeta analysis as frozen whole blood, isolated PBMCs, or DNA extracted from either sample type. Reading from cysteine to phenylalanine, the CDR3 counts 13 amino acids. The DNA shown is the 39-base CDR3, in frame from base 1. As encoded in the germline V gene, CDR1 is KGHDR while CDR2 is SFDVKD. V is shortened by 5 bases, J by 6 bases, and the region joining them spans 10 bases. The V and J segments used are TRBV24-1 and TRBJ2-1; the D gene is possibly TRBD1, with 6 bases matching. Source material: peripheral blood. The sequence derives from a man between 50 and 59 years old with acute or convalescent COVID-19. The CDR3: CATSGQGTNEQFF. The nucleotides are TGTGCCACCAGTGGCCAGGGGACCAATGAGCAGTTCTTC.